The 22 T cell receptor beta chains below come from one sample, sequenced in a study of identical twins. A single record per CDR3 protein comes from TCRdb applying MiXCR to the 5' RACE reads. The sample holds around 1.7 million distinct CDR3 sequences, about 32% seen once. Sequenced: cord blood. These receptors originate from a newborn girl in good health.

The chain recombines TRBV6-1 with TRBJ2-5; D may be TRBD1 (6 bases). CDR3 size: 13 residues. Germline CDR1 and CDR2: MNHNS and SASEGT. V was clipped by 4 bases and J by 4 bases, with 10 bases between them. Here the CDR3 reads CASSVTGGETQYF. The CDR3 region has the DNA TGTGCCAGCAGTGTGACAGGCGGAGAGACCCAGTACTTC.

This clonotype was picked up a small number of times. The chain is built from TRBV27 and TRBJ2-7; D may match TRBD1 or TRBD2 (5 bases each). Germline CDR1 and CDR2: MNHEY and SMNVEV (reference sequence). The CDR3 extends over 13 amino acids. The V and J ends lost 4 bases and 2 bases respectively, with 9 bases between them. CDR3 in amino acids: CASSWGTPYEQYF. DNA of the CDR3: TGTGCCAGCAGTTGGGGGACCCCCTACGAGCAGTACTTC.

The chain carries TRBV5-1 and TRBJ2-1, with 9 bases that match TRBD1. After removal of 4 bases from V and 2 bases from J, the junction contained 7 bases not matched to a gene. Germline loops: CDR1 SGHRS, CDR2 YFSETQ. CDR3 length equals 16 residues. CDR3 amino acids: CASSRTGTGTYNEQFF. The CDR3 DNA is TGCGCCAGCAGCCGTACCGGGACAGGGACCTACAATGAGCAGTTCTTC. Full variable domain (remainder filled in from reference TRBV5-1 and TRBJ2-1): KAGVTQTPRYLIKTRGQQVTLSCSPISGHRSVSWYQQTPGQGLQFLFEYFSETQRNKGNFPGRFSGRQFSNSRSEMNVSTLELGDSALYLCASSRTGTGTYNEQFFGPGTRLTVL.

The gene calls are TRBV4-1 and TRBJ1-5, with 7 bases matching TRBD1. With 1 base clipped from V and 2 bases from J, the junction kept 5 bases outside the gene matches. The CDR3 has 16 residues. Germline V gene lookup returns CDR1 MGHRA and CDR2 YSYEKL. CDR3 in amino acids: CASSQGYGQGNQPQHF. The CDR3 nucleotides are TGCGCCAGCAGCCAAGGCTACGGACAGGGCAATCAGCCCCAGCATTTT.

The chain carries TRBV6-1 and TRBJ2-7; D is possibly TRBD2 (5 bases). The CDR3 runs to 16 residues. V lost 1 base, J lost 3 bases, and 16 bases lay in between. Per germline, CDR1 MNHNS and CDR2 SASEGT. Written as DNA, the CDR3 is TGTGCCAGCAGTGAAGGTATAAGCGGCATGTTCTACGAGCAGTACTTC. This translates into CASSEGISGMFYEQYF.

CDR3 DNA sequence: TGCGCCAGCAGCGGGACTAGCTATTCATCCTACGAGCAGTACTTC. Amino acids: CASSGTSYSSYEQYF. This rearrangement joins TRBV5-1 to TRBJ2-7; 9 bases fit TRBD2. Germline-derived CDR1 and CDR2 are SGHRS and YFSETQ. V dropped 4 bases and J dropped 1; count of bases not matched to a gene: 6. This CDR3 spans 15 amino acids.

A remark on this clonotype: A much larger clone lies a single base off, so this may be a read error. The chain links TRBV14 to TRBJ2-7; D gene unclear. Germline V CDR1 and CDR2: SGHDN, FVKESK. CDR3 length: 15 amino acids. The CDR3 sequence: CAGSRYRDNSYEQYF. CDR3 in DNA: TGTGCCGGCAGCCGATACCGAGACAACTCCTACGAGCAGTACTTC.

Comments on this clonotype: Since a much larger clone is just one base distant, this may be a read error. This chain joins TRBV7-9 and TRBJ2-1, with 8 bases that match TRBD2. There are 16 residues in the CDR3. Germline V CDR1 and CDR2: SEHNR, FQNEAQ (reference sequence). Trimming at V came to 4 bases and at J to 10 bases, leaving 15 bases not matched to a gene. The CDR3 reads CASSSTSGLSSYEQFF. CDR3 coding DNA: TGTGCCAGCAGCTCTACTAGCGGTCTTAGCTCCTACGAGCAGTTCTTC.

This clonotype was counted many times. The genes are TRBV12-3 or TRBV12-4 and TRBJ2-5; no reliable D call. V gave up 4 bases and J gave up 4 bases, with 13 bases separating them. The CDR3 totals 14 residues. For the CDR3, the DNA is TGTGCCAGCAGTTCTTTATTGAGGTCAGAGACCCAGTACTTC. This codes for CASSSLLRSETQYF.

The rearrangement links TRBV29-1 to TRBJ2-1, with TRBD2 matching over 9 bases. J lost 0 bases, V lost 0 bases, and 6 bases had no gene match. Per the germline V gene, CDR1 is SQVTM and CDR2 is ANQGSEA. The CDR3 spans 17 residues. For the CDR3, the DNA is TGCAGCGTTGAAGATGGGGCTAGCGGGGTCTCCTACAATGAGCAGTTCTTC. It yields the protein CSVEDGASGVSYNEQFF.

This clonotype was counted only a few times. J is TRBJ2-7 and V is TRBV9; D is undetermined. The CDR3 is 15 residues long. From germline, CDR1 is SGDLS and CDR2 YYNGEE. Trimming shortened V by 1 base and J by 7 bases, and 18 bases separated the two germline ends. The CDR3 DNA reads TGTGCCAGCAGCGTAAGTCGGTGGGCCTACAATGAGCAGTACTTC. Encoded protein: CASSVSRWAYNEQYF.

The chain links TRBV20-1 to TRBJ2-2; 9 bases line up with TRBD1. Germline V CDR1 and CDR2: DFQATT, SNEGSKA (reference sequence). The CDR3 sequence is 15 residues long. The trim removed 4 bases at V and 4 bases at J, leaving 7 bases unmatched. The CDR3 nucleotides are TGCAGTGCTAACAGGGGGCGGTTGAGCACCGGGGAGCTGTTTTTT. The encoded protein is CSANRGRLSTGELFF.

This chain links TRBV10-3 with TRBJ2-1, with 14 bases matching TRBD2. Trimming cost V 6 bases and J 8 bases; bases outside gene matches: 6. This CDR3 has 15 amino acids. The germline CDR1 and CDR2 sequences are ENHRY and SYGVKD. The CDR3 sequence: CAISPTSGRAYEQFF. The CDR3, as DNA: TGTGCCATCAGCCCGACTAGCGGGAGGGCCTATGAGCAGTTCTTC.

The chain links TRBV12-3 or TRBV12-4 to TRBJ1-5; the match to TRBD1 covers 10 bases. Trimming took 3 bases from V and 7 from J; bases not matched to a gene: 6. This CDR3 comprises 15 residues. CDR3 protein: CASSFDRGQGQPQHF. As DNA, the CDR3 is TGTGCCAGCAGTTTCGACAGGGGGCAAGGGCAGCCCCAGCATTTT.

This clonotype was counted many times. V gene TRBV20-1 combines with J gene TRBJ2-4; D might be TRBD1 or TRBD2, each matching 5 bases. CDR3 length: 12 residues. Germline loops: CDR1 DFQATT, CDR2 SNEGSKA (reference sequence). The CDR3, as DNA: TGCAGCCCACGGGCCCTCTTGGGGGAGCAGTACTTC. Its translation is CSPRALLGEQYF.

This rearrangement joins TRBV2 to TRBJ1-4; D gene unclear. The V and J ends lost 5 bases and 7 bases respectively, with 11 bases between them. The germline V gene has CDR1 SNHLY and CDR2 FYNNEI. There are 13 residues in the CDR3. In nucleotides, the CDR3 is TGTGCCAGCAGTAAAGTAGGCGGTGAAAAACTGTTTTTT. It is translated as CASSKVGGEKLFF.

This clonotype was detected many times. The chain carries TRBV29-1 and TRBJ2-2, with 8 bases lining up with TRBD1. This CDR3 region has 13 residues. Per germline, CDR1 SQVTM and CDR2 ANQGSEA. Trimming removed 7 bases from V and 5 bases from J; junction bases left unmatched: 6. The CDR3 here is CSARQGITGELFF. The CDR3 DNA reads TGCAGCGCCCGACAGGGGATAACCGGGGAGCTGTTTTTT.

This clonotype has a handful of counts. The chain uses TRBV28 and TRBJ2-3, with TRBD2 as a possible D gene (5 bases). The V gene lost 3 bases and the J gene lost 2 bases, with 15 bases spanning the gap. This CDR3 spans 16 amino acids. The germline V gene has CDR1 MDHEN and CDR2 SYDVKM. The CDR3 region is CASSFPGLGSTDTQYF. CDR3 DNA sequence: TGTGCCAGCAGTTTTCCGGGATTAGGGTCCACAGATACGCAGTATTTT.

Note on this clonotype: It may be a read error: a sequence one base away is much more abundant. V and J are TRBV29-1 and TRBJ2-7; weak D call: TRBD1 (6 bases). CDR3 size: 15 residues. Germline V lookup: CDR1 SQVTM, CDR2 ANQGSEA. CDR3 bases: TGCAGCGTTGAAGATCTCCGAGGGGACACGTACGAGGAGTACTTC. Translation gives CSVEDLRGDTYEEYF.

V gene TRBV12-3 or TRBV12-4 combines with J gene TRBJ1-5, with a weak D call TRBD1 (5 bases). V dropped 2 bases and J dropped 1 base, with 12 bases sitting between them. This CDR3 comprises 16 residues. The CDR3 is CASSLLGAGSNQPQHF. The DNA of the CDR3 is TGTGCCAGCAGTTTATTAGGGGCAGGGAGCAATCAGCCCCAGCATTTT.

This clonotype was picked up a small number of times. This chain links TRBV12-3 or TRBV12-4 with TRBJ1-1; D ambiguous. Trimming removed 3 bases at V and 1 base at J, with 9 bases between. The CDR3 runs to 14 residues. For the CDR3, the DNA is TGTGCCAGCAGTTTTTTAGCAGGGAACACTGAAGCTTTCTTT. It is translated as CASSFLAGNTEAFF.

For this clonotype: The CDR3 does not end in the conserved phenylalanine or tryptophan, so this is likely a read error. This chain's CDR3 is CSALRGAPLLNYGYTL. CDR3 coding DNA: TGCAGTGCCCTTCGAGGGGCCCCTCTCCTCAACTATGGCTACACCTTA. The chain links TRBV20-1 to TRBJ1-2; a weak D match, TRBD1 (5 bases). V lost 6 bases, J lost 2 bases, and 22 bases lay in between. From germline, CDR1 is DFQATT and CDR2 SNEGSKA (reference sequence). The CDR3 spans 16 residues.